The 8 T cell receptor beta chains below come from one sample, sequenced in a study of vaccination and CD4 T cells after COVID-19. TCRdb redid the calling of the PCR reads with MiXCR, one entry per CDR3 protein. The table records approximately 20,000 distinct CDR3 sequences, about 60% of them present only once. This specimen was CD4+ T cells from blood, taken after SARS-CoV-2 vaccination. The receptors come from a human donor who had recovered from COVID-19.

The chain recombines TRBV27 with TRBJ1-4, with 9 bases matching TRBD1. V shed 3 bases and J 5 bases; nucleotides not matched to a gene: 7. The germline CDR1 and CDR2 sequences are MNHEY and SMNVEV (reference sequence). There are 16 residues in the CDR3. Written as DNA, the CDR3 is TGTGCCAGCAGTTTTATACGGACAGGGGCGAATGAAAAACTGTTTTTT. Amino acid sequence: CASSFIRTGANEKLFF.

This clonotype turned up a few times. J is TRBJ2-2 and V is TRBV15; 7 bases align to TRBD2. The CDR3 has 15 residues. Germline V CDR1 and CDR2: LNHNV, YYDKDF (reference sequence). The junction had 6 bases not matched to a gene; V was cut back by 1 base and J by 7 bases. The CDR3, as DNA: TGTGCCACCAGCAGAGTGACTAGCTTAAGCGGGGAGCTGTTTTTT. It codes for CATSRVTSLSGELFF.

The chain combines TRBV6-1 with TRBJ1-2; unclear D gene. The CDR3 has 13 amino acids. Germline loops: CDR1 MNHNS, CDR2 SASEGT. V lost 6 bases and J lost 4, with 12 bases in between. The CDR3 coding sequence is TGTGCCAGCAGGGGTACAACGATCTATGGCTACACCTTC. This codes for CASRGTTIYGYTF.

In its sample, this clonotype was seen once. The chain couples TRBV30 to TRBJ2-5, with no clear D. Per the germline V gene, CDR1 is GTSNPN and CDR2 is SVGIG (reference sequence). The V end was cut by 3 bases, the J end by 2 bases, with 7 bases between. The CDR3 runs 12 residues. As DNA, the CDR3 is TGTGCCTGGAGCGAACGACAAGAGACCCAGTACTTC. Its protein is CAWSERQETQYF.

J is TRBJ1-1 and V is TRBV5-1; perhaps TRBD1 as D (5 bases). Trimming cost V 2 bases and J 11 bases, with 19 bases left between them. Germline assignment: CDR1 SGHRS and CDR2 YFSETQ. This CDR3 is built from 14 residues. The CDR3 region has the DNA TGCGCCAGCAGCTTCCGGGGGGAGCAGGGTCCCGCTTTCTTT. Its translation is CASSFRGEQGPAFF.

The chain couples TRBV29-1 to TRBJ1-5, with D tentatively TRBD1 (6 bases). The length of the CDR3 is 13 residues. Deletions cut 5 bases from V and 10 bases from J, with 18 bases between. CDR1 SQVTM and CDR2 ANQGSEA come from the germline V gene. This chain's CDR3 is CSVPDRPLDPQHF. DNA for the CDR3: TGCAGCGTTCCTGACAGGCCCCTTGACCCCCAGCATTTT.

The chain has TRBV15 and TRBJ1-4; D unclear. The CDR3 runs to 14 residues. With 1 base removed from V and 8 bases from J, the gap between germline ends came to 11 bases. Per the germline V gene, CDR1 is LNHNV and CDR2 is YYDKDF (reference sequence). The CDR3 nucleotides are TGTGCCACCAGCAGAGTAGGGATGAGGGAAAAACTGTTTTTT. Translated: CATSRVGMREKLFF.

V is TRBV20-1 and J is TRBJ2-5; D call uncertain. The CDR3 has 12 residues. Deletions cut 6 bases from V and 0 bases from J, with 8 bases between. Germline CDR1 and CDR2: DFQATT and SNEGSKA (reference sequence). The CDR3 here is CSAFRDQETQYF. For the CDR3, the DNA is TGCAGTGCCTTTCGGGACCAAGAGACCCAGTACTTC.